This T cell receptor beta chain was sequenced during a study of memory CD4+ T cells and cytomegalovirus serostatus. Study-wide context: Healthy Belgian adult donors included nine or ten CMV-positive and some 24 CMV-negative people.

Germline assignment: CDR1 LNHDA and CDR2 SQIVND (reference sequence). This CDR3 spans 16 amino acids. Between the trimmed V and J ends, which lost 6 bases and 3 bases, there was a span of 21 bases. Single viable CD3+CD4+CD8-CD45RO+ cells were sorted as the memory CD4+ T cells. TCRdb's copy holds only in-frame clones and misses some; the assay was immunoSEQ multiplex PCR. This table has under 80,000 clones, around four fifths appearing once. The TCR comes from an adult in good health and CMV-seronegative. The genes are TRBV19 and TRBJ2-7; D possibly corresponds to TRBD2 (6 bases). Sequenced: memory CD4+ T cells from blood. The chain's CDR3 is CASSSTEGRGFYEQYF. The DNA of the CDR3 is TGTGCCAGTAGCTCAACGGAGGGAAGGGGCTTCTACGAGCAGTACTTC.